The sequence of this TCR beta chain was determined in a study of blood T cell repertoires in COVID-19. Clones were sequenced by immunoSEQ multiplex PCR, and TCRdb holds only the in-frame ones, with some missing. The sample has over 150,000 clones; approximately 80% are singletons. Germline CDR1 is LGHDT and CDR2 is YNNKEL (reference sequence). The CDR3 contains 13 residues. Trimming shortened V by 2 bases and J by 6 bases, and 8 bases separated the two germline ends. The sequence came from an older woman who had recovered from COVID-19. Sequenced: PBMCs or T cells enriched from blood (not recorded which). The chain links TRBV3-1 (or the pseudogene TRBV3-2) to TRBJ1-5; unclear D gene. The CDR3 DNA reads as TGTGCCAGCAGCCAAATCCCGTTTCAGCCCCAGCATTTT. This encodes CASSQIPFQPQHF.